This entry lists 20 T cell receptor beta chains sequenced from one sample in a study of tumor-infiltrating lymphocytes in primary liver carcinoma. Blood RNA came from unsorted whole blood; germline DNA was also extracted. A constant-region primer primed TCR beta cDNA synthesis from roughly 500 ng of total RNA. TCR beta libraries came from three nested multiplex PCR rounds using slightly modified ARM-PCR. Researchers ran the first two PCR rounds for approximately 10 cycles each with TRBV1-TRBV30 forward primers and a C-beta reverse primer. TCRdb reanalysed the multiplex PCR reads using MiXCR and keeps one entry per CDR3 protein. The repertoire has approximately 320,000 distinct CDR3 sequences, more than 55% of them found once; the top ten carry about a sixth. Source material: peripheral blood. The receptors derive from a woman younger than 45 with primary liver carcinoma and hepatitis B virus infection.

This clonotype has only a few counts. CDR3 loop: CASSRTSGRFTYNEQFF. The DNA for the CDR3 is TGTGCCAGCAGTCGGACTAGCGGGAGATTCACCTACAATGAGCAGTTCTTC. The rearrangement uses TRBV6-5 and TRBJ2-1, with 13 bases fitting TRBD2. The CDR3 has 17 residues. J lost 2 bases, V lost 5 bases, and 6 bases had no gene match. The germline V gene has CDR1 MNHEY and CDR2 SVGAGI.

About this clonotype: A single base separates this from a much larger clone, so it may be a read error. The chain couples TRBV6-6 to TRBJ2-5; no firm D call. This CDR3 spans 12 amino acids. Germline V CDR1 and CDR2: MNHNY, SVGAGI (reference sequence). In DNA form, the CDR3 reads TGTGCCAGCAATTACCGGTCAGAGACCCAGTACTTC. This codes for CASNYRSETQYF.

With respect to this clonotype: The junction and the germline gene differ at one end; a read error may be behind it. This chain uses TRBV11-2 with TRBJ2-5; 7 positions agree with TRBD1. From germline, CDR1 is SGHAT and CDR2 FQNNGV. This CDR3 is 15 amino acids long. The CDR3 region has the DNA TGTGGCAGCAGCTTAGAGGGGGCCTCGGTAAAGACCCGGTACTTC. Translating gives CGSSLEGASVKTRYF.

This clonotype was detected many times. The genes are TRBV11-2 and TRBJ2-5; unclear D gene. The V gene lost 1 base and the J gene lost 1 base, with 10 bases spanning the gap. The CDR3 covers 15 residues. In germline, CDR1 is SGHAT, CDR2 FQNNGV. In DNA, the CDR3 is TGTGCCAGCAGCTTAGGAGGATCGGTCCAAGAGACCCAGTACTTC. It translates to CASSLGGSVQETQYF. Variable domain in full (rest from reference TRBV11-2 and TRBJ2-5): EAGVAQSPRYKIIEKRQSVAFWCNPISGHATLYWYQQILGQGPKLLIQFQNNGVVDDSQLPKDRFSAERLKGVDSTLKIQPAKLEDSAVYLCASSLGGSVQETQYFGPGTRLLVL.

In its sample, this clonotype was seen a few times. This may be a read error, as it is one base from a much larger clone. The CDR3 is CTSSQEFVTQYF. DNA of the CDR3: TGTACCAGCAGCCAAGAATTCGTAACGCAGTATTTT. The genes are TRBV14 and TRBJ2-3; no clear D gene. CDR1 SGHDN and CDR2 FVKESK come from the germline V gene. The CDR3 covers 12 residues.

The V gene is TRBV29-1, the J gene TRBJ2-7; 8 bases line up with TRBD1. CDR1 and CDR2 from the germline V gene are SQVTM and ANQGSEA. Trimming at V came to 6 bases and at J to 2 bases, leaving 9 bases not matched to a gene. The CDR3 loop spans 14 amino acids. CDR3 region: CSVGTGTGTYEQYF. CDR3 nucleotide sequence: TGCAGCGTCGGAACCGGGACAGGAACCTACGAGCAGTACTTC.

The CDR3 loop is CAWSKQGGRTDTQYF. The CDR3 DNA sequence: TGTGCCTGGAGCAAACAGGGAGGGAGGACAGATACGCAGTATTTT. The chain carries TRBV30 and TRBJ2-3; perhaps TRBD2 as D (7 bases). Germline V gives CDR1 GTSNPN, CDR2 SVGIG (reference sequence). With 3 bases removed from V and 3 bases from J, the gap between germline ends came to 16 bases. This CDR3 comprises 15 residues.

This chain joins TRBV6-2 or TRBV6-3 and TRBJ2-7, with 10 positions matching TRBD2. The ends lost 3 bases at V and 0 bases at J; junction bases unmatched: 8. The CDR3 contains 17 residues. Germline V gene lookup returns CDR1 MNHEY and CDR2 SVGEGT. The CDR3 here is CASSYNLAGDHSYEQYF. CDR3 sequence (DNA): TGTGCCAGCAGTTATAATCTAGCGGGAGATCACTCCTACGAGCAGTACTTC.

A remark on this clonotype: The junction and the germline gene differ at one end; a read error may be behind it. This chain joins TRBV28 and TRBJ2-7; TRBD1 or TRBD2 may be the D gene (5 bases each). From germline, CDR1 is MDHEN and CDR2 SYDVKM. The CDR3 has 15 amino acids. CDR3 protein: CASSPSGQIAYEEYF. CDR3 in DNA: TGTGCCAGCAGTCCATCGGGGCAGATTGCCTACGAGGAGTACTTC.

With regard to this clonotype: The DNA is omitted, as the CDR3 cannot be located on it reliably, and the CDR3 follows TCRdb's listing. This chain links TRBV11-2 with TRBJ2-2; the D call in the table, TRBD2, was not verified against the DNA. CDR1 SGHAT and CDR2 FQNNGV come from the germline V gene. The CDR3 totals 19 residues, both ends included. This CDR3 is CASSLFRLVASGNTGEPFF.

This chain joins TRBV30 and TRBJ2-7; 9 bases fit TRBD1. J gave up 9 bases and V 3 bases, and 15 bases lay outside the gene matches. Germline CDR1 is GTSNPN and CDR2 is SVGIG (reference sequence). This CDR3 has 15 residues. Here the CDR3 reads CAWSVTGTGLGRQYF. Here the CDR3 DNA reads TGTGCCTGGAGCGTTACCGGGACAGGGTTAGGTCGGCAGTACTTC.

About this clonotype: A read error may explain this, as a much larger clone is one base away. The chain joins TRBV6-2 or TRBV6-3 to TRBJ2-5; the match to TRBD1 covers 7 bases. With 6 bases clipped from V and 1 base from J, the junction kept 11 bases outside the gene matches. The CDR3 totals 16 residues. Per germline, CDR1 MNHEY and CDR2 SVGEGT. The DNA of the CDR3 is TGTGCCAGCAGCCCTCTAGGACAGGCCTCCCAAGAGACCCAGTACTTC. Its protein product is CASSPLGQASQETQYF.

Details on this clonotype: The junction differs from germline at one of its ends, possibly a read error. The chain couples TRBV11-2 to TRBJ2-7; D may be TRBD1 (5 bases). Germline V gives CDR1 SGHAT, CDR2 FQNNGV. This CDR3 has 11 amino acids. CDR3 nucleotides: TGCGCCAGCAGCTGGGGCGACGAGCAGTACTTC. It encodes CASSWGDEQYF.

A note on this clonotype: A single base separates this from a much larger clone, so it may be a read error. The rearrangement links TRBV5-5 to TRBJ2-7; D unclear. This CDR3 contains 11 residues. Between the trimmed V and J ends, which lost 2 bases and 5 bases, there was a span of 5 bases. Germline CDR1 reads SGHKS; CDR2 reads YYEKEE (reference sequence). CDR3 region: CASSFDNEQYF. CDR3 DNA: TGTGCCAGCAGCTTCGACAACGAGCAGTACTTC.

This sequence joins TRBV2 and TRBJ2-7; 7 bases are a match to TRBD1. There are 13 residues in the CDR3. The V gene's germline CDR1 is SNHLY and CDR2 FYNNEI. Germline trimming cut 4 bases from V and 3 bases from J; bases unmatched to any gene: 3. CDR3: CASSADRIYEQYF. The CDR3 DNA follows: TGTGCCAGCAGTGCGGACAGGATCTACGAGCAGTACTTC.

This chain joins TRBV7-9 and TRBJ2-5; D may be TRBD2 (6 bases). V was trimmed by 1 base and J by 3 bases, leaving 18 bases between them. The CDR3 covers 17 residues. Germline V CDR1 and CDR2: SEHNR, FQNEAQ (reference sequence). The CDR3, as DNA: TGTGCCAGCAGCTTAGTGGTGGTGGCGGGACCCGAAGAGACCCAGTACTTC. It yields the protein CASSLVVVAGPEETQYF. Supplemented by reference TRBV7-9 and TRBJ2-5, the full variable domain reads DTGVSQNPRHKITKRGQNVTFRCDPISEHNRLYWYRQTLGQGPEFLTYFQNEAQLEKSRLLSDRFSAERPKGSFSTLEIQRTEQGDSAMYLCASSLVVVAGPEETQYFGPGTRLLVL.

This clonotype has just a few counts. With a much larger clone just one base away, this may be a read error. CDR3 residues: CSGWADTQYF. In DNA, the CDR3 is TGCAGCGGATGGGCAGATACGCAGTATTTT. This chain joins TRBV29-1 and TRBJ2-3; D call uncertain. V dropped 7 bases and J dropped 4 bases, with 6 bases sitting between them. The germline V gene encodes CDR1 SQVTM and CDR2 ANQGSEA. The length of the CDR3 is 10 residues.

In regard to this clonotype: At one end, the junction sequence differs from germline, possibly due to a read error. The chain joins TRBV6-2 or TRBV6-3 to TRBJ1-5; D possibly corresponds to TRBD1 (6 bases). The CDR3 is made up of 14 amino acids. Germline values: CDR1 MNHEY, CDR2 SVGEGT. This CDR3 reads CASSAWGRNQPQRF. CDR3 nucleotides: TGTGCCAGCAGTGCCTGGGGGCGTAATCAGCCCCAGCGTTTT.

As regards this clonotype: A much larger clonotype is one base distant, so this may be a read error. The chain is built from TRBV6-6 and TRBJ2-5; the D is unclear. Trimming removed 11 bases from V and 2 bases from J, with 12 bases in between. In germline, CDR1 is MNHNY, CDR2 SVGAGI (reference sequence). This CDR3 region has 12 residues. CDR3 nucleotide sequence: TGTGCCTGCCAGAATATTCAAGAGACCCAGTACTTC. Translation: CACQNIQETQYF.

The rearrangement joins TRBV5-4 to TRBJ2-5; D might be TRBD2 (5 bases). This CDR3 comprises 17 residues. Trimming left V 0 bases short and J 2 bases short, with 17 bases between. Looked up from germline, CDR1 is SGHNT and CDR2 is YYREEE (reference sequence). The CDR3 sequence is CASSLAALLDFQETQYF. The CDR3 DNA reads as TGTGCCAGCAGCTTGGCCGCTTTATTGGACTTTCAAGAGACCCAGTACTTC.